This is a list of T cell receptor beta chains from one sample in a study of cytomegalovirus exposure and HLA in healthy donors. Profiling relied on immunoSEQ multiplex PCR, and the TCRdb table lists in-frame clones only, not all of them. Of tens of thousands of clones in the sample, about 77% were seen once. Material: PBMCs. These receptors were obtained from a male donor in good health and CMV-seropositive. The conserved cysteine and the conserved F or W are not part of the CDR3 here. D genes are given only for firm matches. Rows may omit the clone size; those that give it use once, few, many or a size class.

D,size,V,CDR3
-,-,TRBV10-3,AISPSSSGAPTDTQY
TRBD1,-,TRBV4-1,ASSQIKTGDGYT
-,few,TRBV5-1,ASSLEGEGTEAF
-,-,TRBV29-1,SVRLGEQF
-,-,TRBV4-1,ASSQDRVIGELF
-,-,TRBV6-1,ASSEMGAGVNTGELF
-,-,TRBV6-5,ASRFLTRGRETQY
-,-,TRBV27,ASSLRPGAQY
-,-,TRBV5-1,ASSLARGTDTQY
-,many,TRBV6-5,ASSYSQGAYGYT
TRBD1,once,TRBV30,AWSITRQGSHRDPNSPLH
TRBD1,-,TRBV5-1,ASSSGTGGTEKLF
-,-,TRBV7-6,ASSRSPPGQEGAGQY
TRBD1,-,TRBV4-3,ASSQSPGQGYNEQF
TRBD2,-,TRBV28,ASTTGTSGTDTQY
-,once,TRBV10-3,ATRLQSEQY
-,-,TRBV5-1,ASSLGGGTNGYT
-,once,TRBV29-1,SVDDSAYEQY
TRBD1,-,TRBV28,ASHRGKKETQY
TRBD1,-,TRBV27,ASRRAGQGADTQY
-,-,TRBV20-1,SASKDTQY
TRBD2,once,TRBV5-4,ASSRTAGLAGLNSYNEQF
TRBD2,-,TRBV19,ASSIGRAETQY
-,once,TRBV5-1,ASSLVQGLGELF
TRBD1,once,TRBV5-5,ASRQPGQGYEQY
TRBD2,-,TRBV30,ARAGDSYEQY
-,-,TRBV6-1,ASSVGLNYGYT
-,-,TRBV5-1,ASSLVLDSRTDTQY
-,-,TRBV6-1,ASSRQFASYEQY
TRBD1,-,TRBV9,ASSVNRGDYGYT
TRBD1,-,TRBV5-4,ASSLGGISLDYYEQF
-,-,TRBV7-6,ASSLGIGRADEQY
-,-,TRBV27,ASSRTHLDNAGNQPQH
-,-,TRBV6-6,ASSPFGGIGEKLF
TRBD1,once,TRBV2,ASRQGQNSNQPQH
-,-,TRBV6-5,ASSSGVNTEAF
-,-,TRBV19,ASSPSSFAAEQF